These T cell receptor beta chains were read from a single sample in a study of CD8 T cells in Susac syndrome. TCRdb re-derived calls from the immunoSEQ multiplex PCR reads in MiXCR, one entry per CDR3 protein. There are about 60,000 distinct CDR3 sequences in the sample; 94% occur only once, and 0.5% to 0.6% lies in the top ten. Sequenced sample: CD8+ T cells from PBMCs. The receptors derive from a human donor with multiple sclerosis. CDR3s include the opening cysteine and the closing phenylalanine or tryptophan. The D gene is left open where the match is weak. Expanded clones get a size class; other rows say once, few or many, or leave the size out.

d_call clone_size j_call v_call cdr3_length cdr3_nt cdr3_aa
NA NA TRBJ2-3 TRBV19 15 TGTGCCAGCAGCGCCGGGGGCACTAGCACAGATACGCAGTATTTT CASSAGGTSTDTQYF
NA NA TRBJ2-7 TRBV3-1 13 TGTGCCAGCAGCCAAGAGACTATGAACGAGCAGTACTTC CASSQETMNEQYF
TRBD2 NA TRBJ2-7 TRBV28 15 TGTGCCAGCAGTTTACGGGAGGAGGGAGGGTCCGAGCAGTACTTC CASSLREEGGSEQYF
TRBD1 NA TRBJ1-1 TRBV6-5 14 TGTGCCAGCAAACCGGGACAGGGTCCCACTGAAGCTTTCTTT CASKPGQGPTEAFF
TRBD2 NA TRBJ2-1 TRBV14 17 TGTGCCAGCAGCCAGGGACTAGCGGGAGTGTACTACAATGAGCAGTTCTTC CASSQGLAGVYYNEQFF
NA NA TRBJ1-1 TRBV3-1 13 TGTGCCAGCAGCCAAGATATGGCAGCTGAAGCTTTCTTT CASSQDMAAEAFF
TRBD2 NA TRBJ2-7 TRBV7-2 14 TGTGCCAGCAGCGCCGGGGGGGTCGCCTACGAGCAGTACTTC CASSAGGVAYEQYF
NA few TRBJ2-7 TRBV30 10 TGTGCCTGGGGGGTCCACGAGCAGTACTTC CAWGVHEQYF
TRBD1 NA TRBJ2-1 TRBV7-9 15 TGTGCCAGCAGCTTAGAAGGGGACAGGTACAATGAGCAGTTCTTC CASSLEGDRYNEQFF
NA NA TRBJ2-7 TRBV4-1 15 TGCGCCAGCAGCCTCTCGGTTGCGGGGAACTACGAGCAGTACTTC CASSLSVAGNYEQYF
NA NA TRBJ2-5 TRBV29-1 15 TGCAGCGTTGAAAGGCTGGGATCGTACCAAGAGACCCAGTACTTC CSVERLGSYQETQYF
NA NA TRBJ2-7 TRBV29-1 14 TGCAGCGTTGCACCGTCTGTGGGGCAATACGAGCAGTACTTC CSVAPSVGQYEQYF
NA once TRBJ2-1 TRBV24-1 12 TGTGCCACCGTCAGCTCCTACAATGAGCAGTTCTTC CATVSSYNEQFF
NA NA TRBJ1-1 TRBV5-1 15 TGCGCCAGCAGCTTGGCCCGTGGGGTGAACACTGAAGCTTTCTTT CASSLARGVNTEAFF
TRBD2 NA TRBJ2-7 TRBV20-1 15 TGCAGTGCTGAAGAGACTAGCGGGGCCTCCTACGAGCAGTACTTC CSAEETSGASYEQYF
TRBD2 few TRBJ2-1 TRBV11-1 17 TGTGCCAGCAGCTTTATCGGCGGGGGATCCTCCTACAATGAGCAGTTCTTC CASSFIGGGSSYNEQFF
TRBD2 once TRBJ2-3 TRBV12-3/TRBV12-4 15 TGTGCCAGCAATCCGACTAGCGTTAGCACAGATACGCAGTATTTT CASNPTSVSTDTQYF
NA NA TRBJ2-1 TRBV2 14 TGTGCCAGCAGTGAAGGGCAGGGATATACTGAGCAGTTCTTC CASSEGQGYTEQFF
TRBD2 NA TRBJ2-3 TRBV6-4 14 TGTGCCAGCAGTGACTCAGCGGGGGGAGATACGCAGTATTTT CASSDSAGGDTQYF
NA NA TRBJ1-6 TRBV28 14 TGTGCCAGCAGTTTCGGGGAAACTAATTCACCCCTCCACTTT CASSFGETNSPLHF
NA few TRBJ2-7 TRBV28 12 TGTGCCAGCAGTCAGTCATCCTACGAGCAGTACTTC CASSQSSYEQYF
TRBD1 NA TRBJ2-5 TRBV6-5 14 TGTGCCAGCAGTTACGAACAGGGGGCCAAGACCCAGTACTTC CASSYEQGAKTQYF